This is a list of T cell receptor beta chains from one sample in a study of T cell changes during pregnancy in multiple sclerosis. The repertoire was sequenced with immunoSEQ multiplex PCR; TCRdb's copy has only in-frame clones and lacks some. The profile shows around 80,000 clones, around 96% of them singletons. Sequencing used peripheral blood, obtained in the second trimester of pregnancy. The receptors stem from a female donor with multiple sclerosis, enrolled in a pregnancy study. The CDR3 runs from the conserved cysteine through the conserved F or W. D genes are given only for firm matches. Only part of the rows carry a size: once, few, many, or a class if the clone is expanded.

CDR3aa: CAWSAGTGNQPQHF
CDR3nt: TGTGCCTGGAGTGCCGGGACAGGGAATCAGCCCCAGCATTTT
abundance: .
v_gene: TRBV30
j_gene: TRBJ1-5
d_gene: TRBD1

CDR3aa: CASRRGQGADNEQFF
CDR3nt: TGTGCCAGCAGGCGGGGACAGGGGGCCGACAATGAGCAGTTCTTC
abundance: .
v_gene: TRBV2
j_gene: TRBJ2-1
d_gene: TRBD1

CDR3aa: CASSSETWTEAFF
CDR3nt: TGTGCCAGCAGCTCGGAGACTTGGACTGAAGCTTTCTTT
abundance: .
v_gene: TRBV5-4
j_gene: TRBJ1-1
d_gene: .

CDR3aa: CASALAGEYEQYF
CDR3nt: TGTGCCAGCGCTCTAGCGGGAGAGTACGAGCAGTACTTC
abundance: once
v_gene: TRBV6-6
j_gene: TRBJ2-7
d_gene: TRBD2

CDR3aa: CASSQDSELESYEQYF
CDR3nt: TGCGCCAGCAGCCAAGATTCTGAGCTCGAGTCCTACGAGCAGTACTTC
abundance: .
v_gene: TRBV4-1
j_gene: TRBJ2-7
d_gene: .

CDR3aa: CASSYRRASGEQFF
CDR3nt: TGTGCCAGCAGTTACAGGCGAGCTAGCGGTGAGCAGTTCTTC
abundance: once
v_gene: TRBV6-9
j_gene: TRBJ2-1
d_gene: TRBD2

CDR3aa: CASSLRAGLDSGEQFF
CDR3nt: TGTGCCAGCAGCTTAAGGGCCGGCCTAGATAGCGGTGAGCAGTTCTTC
abundance: .
v_gene: TRBV7-8
j_gene: TRBJ2-1
d_gene: .

CDR3aa: CASSLGGTGGTIQYF
CDR3nt: TGCGCCAGCAGCTTGGGGGGGACAGGGGGCACCATTCAGTACTTC
abundance: .
v_gene: TRBV5-1
j_gene: TRBJ2-4
d_gene: TRBD1

CDR3aa: CASSYPGYGYTF
CDR3nt: TGTGCCAGCAGCTACCCCGGCTATGGCTACACCTTC
abundance: .
v_gene: TRBV5-6
j_gene: TRBJ1-2
d_gene: .

CDR3aa: CASSFMRLNTEAFF
CDR3nt: TGTGCCAGCAGCTTTATGAGATTGAACACTGAAGCTTTCTTT
abundance: .
v_gene: TRBV7-2
j_gene: TRBJ1-1
d_gene: .

CDR3aa: CAWSDGLAGVGDTQYF
CDR3nt: TGTGCCTGGAGTGACGGCCTAGCGGGAGTAGGAGATACGCAGTATTTT
abundance: .
v_gene: TRBV30
j_gene: TRBJ2-3
d_gene: TRBD2

CDR3aa: CASRRQGGYNEQFF
CDR3nt: TGTGCCAGCAGGAGACAGGGGGGATACAATGAGCAGTTCTTC
abundance: .
v_gene: TRBV6-1
j_gene: TRBJ2-1
d_gene: TRBD1

CDR3aa: CASSHSNRGYYGYTF
CDR3nt: TGTGCCAGCAGCCACTCTAACAGGGGGTACTATGGCTACACCTTC
abundance: .
v_gene: TRBV6-1
j_gene: TRBJ1-2
d_gene: TRBD1

CDR3aa: CASSSTGGERIQETQYF
CDR3nt: TGTGCCAGCAGCTCCACGGGGGGGGAACGGATTCAAGAGACCCAGTACTTC
abundance: .
v_gene: TRBV4-2
j_gene: TRBJ2-5
d_gene: TRBD2

CDR3aa: CASSEAGTYLAYEQYF
CDR3nt: TGTGCCAGCAGTGAAGCCGGGACTTACCTTGCCTACGAGCAGTACTTC
abundance: once
v_gene: TRBV6-1
j_gene: TRBJ2-7
d_gene: .

CDR3aa: CASSPTSGSIHEQFF
CDR3nt: TGTGCCAGCAGCCCTACTAGCGGGAGTATACATGAGCAGTTCTTC
abundance: .
v_gene: TRBV11-2
j_gene: TRBJ2-1
d_gene: TRBD2

CDR3aa: CASGGRGFREQFF
CDR3nt: TGTGCCAGCGGCGGGAGGGGGTTCCGTGAGCAGTTCTTC
abundance: once
v_gene: TRBV11-3
j_gene: TRBJ2-1
d_gene: TRBD2

CDR3aa: CASSFAGANYGYTF
CDR3nt: TGTGCCAGCAGTTTCGCCGGAGCTAACTATGGCTACACCTTC
abundance: .
v_gene: TRBV28
j_gene: TRBJ1-2
d_gene: .

CDR3aa: CASSDNLAGPQYF
CDR3nt: TGTGCCAGCAGTGATAACCTAGCGGGCCCGCAATACTTC
abundance: .
v_gene: TRBV25-1
j_gene: TRBJ2-7
d_gene: TRBD2

CDR3aa: CASSSLTSGRAQNNEQYF
CDR3nt: TGCGCCAGCAGCTCACTTACTAGCGGGAGGGCCCAAAATAACGAGCAGTACTTC
abundance: .
v_gene: TRBV5-1
j_gene: TRBJ2-7
d_gene: TRBD2

CDR3aa: CASTGGRTGELFF
CDR3nt: TGTGCCAGCACCGGAGGTCGCACCGGGGAGCTGTTTTTT
abundance: .
v_gene: TRBV11-3
j_gene: TRBJ2-2
d_gene: .

CDR3aa: CASSMGLETQYF
CDR3nt: TGTGCCAGTAGTATGGGGCTAGAGACCCAGTACTTC
abundance: few
v_gene: TRBV19
j_gene: TRBJ2-5
d_gene: .

CDR3aa: CASSLGEDYEQYF
CDR3nt: TGTGCCAGCAGCTTGGGCGAGGACTACGAGCAGTACTTC
abundance: .
v_gene: TRBV5-4
j_gene: TRBJ2-7
d_gene: .

CDR3aa: CASSAGRSGNTIYF
CDR3nt: TGCGCCAGCAGCGCGGGTCGCTCTGGAAACACCATATATTTT
abundance: .
v_gene: TRBV4-1
j_gene: TRBJ1-3
d_gene: .

CDR3aa: CSVARDRGLEKLFF
CDR3nt: TGCAGCGTTGCTCGGGACAGGGGGCTTGAAAAACTGTTTTTT
abundance: .
v_gene: TRBV29-1
j_gene: TRBJ1-4
d_gene: TRBD1

CDR3aa: CASSPGLKSYEQYF
CDR3nt: TGTGCCAGCAGCCCGGGTCTAAAGTCCTACGAGCAGTACTTC
abundance: .
v_gene: TRBV6-1
j_gene: TRBJ2-7
d_gene: .

CDR3aa: CASSQASGAPYEQYF
CDR3nt: TGTGCCAGCAGCCAGGCTAGCGGGGCCCCCTACGAGCAGTACTTC
abundance: .
v_gene: TRBV14
j_gene: TRBJ2-7
d_gene: TRBD2